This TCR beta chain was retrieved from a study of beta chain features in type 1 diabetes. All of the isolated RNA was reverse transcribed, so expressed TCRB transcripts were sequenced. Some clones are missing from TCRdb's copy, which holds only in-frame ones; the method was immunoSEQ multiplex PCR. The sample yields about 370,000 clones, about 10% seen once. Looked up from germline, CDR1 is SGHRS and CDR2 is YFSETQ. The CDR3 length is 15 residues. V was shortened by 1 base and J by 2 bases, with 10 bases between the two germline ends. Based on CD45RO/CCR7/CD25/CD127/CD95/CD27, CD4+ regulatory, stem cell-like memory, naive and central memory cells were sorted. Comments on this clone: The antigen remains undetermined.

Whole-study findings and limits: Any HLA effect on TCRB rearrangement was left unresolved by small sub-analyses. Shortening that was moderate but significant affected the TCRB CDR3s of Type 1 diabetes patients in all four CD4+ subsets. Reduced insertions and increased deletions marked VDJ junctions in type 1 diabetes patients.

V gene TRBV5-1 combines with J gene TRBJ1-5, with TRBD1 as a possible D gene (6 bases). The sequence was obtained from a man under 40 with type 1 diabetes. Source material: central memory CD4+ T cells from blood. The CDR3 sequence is CASSLWAGGNQPQHF. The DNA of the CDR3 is TGCGCCAGCAGCTTGTGGGCAGGGGGCAATCAGCCCCAGCATTTT.